The source of this T cell receptor beta chain is a study of cytotoxic CD8 clonotypes in ibrutinib-treated CLL. Study results and limitations: Different sampling times were used for sustained-remission and progressing patients.

A word on this clone: Antigen specificity is unknown.

Germline values: CDR1 SEHNR, CDR2 FQNEAQ (reference sequence). There are 14 residues in the CDR3. The J segment lost 3 bases and the V segment lost 3 bases, leaving 3 bases of the junction unmatched. Clones were sequenced by immunoSEQ multiplex PCR, and TCRdb holds only the in-frame ones, with some missing. The repertoire holds approximately 47,000 clones, with 57% as singletons. Sequenced here: PBMCs, sampled after 24 months of ibrutinib treatment. J is TRBJ2-7 and V is TRBV7-9; 9 nucleotides line up with TRBD1. The sequence came from a human donor with chronic lymphocytic leukemia. DNA for the CDR3: TGTGCCAGCAGCTTTGGGACAGGGCTCTACGAGCAGTACTTC. Protein: CASSFGTGLYEQYF.